Below are 24 T cell receptor beta chains sequenced from a single sample in a study of cytomegalovirus exposure and HLA in healthy donors. Measured with immunoSEQ multiplex PCR; TCRdb has only the in-frame clones, and not every one. Counted here are over 250,000 clones, 70% to 90% occurring once; the ten biggest clones make up approximately 1%. Sequences were obtained from PBMCs. Receptors were obtained from a woman under 30 in good health and CMV-seronegative.

The V and J genes are TRBV2 and TRBJ2-3, with D perhaps matching TRBD2 (6 bases). The CDR3 contains 16 residues. V lost 3 bases and J lost 0, with 13 bases in between. Germline CDR1 SNHLY, CDR2 FYNNEI. CDR3 in amino acids: CASSDPGTLSTDTQYF. The CDR3 nucleotides read TGTGCCAGCAGTGACCCTGGGACTCTTAGCACAGATACGCAGTATTTT.

The rearrangement links TRBV19 to TRBJ2-5; no definite D call. Germline V CDR1 and CDR2: LNHDA, SQIVND (reference sequence). Deletions cut 8 bases from V and 4 bases from J, with 20 bases between. This CDR3 region has 15 residues. The CDR3 loop is CASRLNDLVGETQYF. CDR3 DNA: TGTGCCAGTCGTCTTAACGACCTAGTGGGAGAGACCCAGTACTTC.

The V call is TRBV10-2, the J call TRBJ1-2, with D perhaps TRBD1 (5 bases). V was pared by 5 bases and J by 4 bases, with 11 bases between. In germline, CDR1 is WSHSY, CDR2 SAAADI. The CDR3 contains 13 residues. The CDR3 is CASSRQRLYGYTF. Written as DNA, the CDR3 is TGCGCCAGCAGTAGACAGAGACTCTATGGCTACACCTTC.

The genes are TRBV18 and TRBJ2-5, with 13 bases lining up with TRBD2. V shed 4 bases and J 4 bases; nucleotides not matched to a gene: 6. This CDR3 is 16 amino acids long. Germline V gene lookup returns CDR1 KGHSH and CDR2 LQKENI. The CDR3 is CASSLDRLAGGETQYF. The DNA for the CDR3 is TGTGCCAGCTCACTCGACCGACTAGCGGGAGGAGAGACCCAGTACTTC.

The gene calls are TRBV11-2 and TRBJ1-1, with D unresolved. CDR3 size: 11 residues. V was pared by 3 bases and J by 8 bases, with 7 bases between. Looked up from germline, CDR1 is SGHAT and CDR2 is FQNNGV. As DNA, the CDR3 is TGTGCCAGCAGCTTTGGCGGGGAAGCTTTCTTT. It codes for CASSFGGEAFF.

This clone turned up a few times. V is TRBV7-8 and J is TRBJ1-6; D might be TRBD1 (6 bases). CDR1 SGHVS and CDR2 FQNEAQ come from the germline V gene. Trimming shortened V by 1 base and J by 9 bases, and 10 bases separated the two germline ends. The CDR3 is 14 amino acids. The CDR3 sequence is CASSLDYRASPLHF. As DNA, the CDR3 is TGTGCCAGCAGCTTAGATTACAGGGCTTCACCCCTCCACTTT.

The rearrangement uses TRBV9 and TRBJ1-2; the D gene is possibly TRBD1 (6 bases). The CDR3 is 14 amino acids. CDR1 and CDR2 (germline): SGDLS, YYNGEE. Trimming took 0 bases from V and 4 from J, leaving 10 bases between them. Here the CDR3 DNA reads TGTGCCAGCAGCGTAGGGACAGAGTTCTATGGCTACACCTTC. It specifies CASSVGTEFYGYTF.

This chain uses TRBV2 with TRBJ2-7; 11 bases map to TRBD2. Trimming took 2 bases from V and 2 from J; bases not matched to a gene: 5. CDR3 length: 16 amino acids. Germline lookup yields CDR1 SNHLY and CDR2 FYNNEI. The CDR3 region is CASSERLAGYPYEQYF. In DNA form, the CDR3 reads TGTGCCAGCAGTGAAAGACTAGCGGGGTATCCCTACGAGCAGTACTTC.

This chain links TRBV5-6 with TRBJ2-1, with TRBD1 matching 7 bases. CDR1 is SGHDT, CDR2 YYEEEE, per germline. The V and J ends lost 4 bases and 3 bases, in that order; junction bases with no gene match: 10. The CDR3 length is 16 residues. The chain's CDR3 is CASSGPRDRVYNEQFF. The CDR3 nucleotides read TGTGCCAGCAGCGGCCCCCGAGACAGGGTCTACAATGAGCAGTTCTTC.

This chain uses TRBV19 with TRBJ1-4; no clear D gene. V lost 2 bases and J lost 7, with 11 bases in between. The CDR3 contains 14 residues. Germline lookup yields CDR1 LNHDA and CDR2 SQIVND (reference sequence). CDR3 sequence (DNA): TGTGCCAGTAGTATATTCCAGGCGGGTGAAAAACTGTTTTTT. Protein product: CASSIFQAGEKLFF.

This chain uses TRBV5-1 with TRBJ1-4; 7 bases map to TRBD1. Looked up from germline, CDR1 is SGHRS and CDR2 is YFSETQ. V shed 6 bases and J 8 bases; nucleotides not matched to a gene: 13. This CDR3 is 15 amino acids long. The CDR3 protein is CASNFGQARGEKLFF. The CDR3 DNA follows: TGCGCCAGCAATTTCGGACAGGCCCGTGGCGAAAAACTGTTTTTT.

This clone was counted between two and nine times. The chain joins TRBV6-1 to TRBJ2-3, with a tentative D call TRBD2 (5 bases). Germline lookup yields CDR1 MNHNS and CDR2 SASEGT. This CDR3 is 14 amino acids long. V dropped 9 bases and J dropped 0 bases, with 13 bases sitting between them. The CDR3 here is CASSRTSSTDTQYF. The DNA of the CDR3 is TGTGCCAGTAGTCGGACTTCTAGCACAGATACGCAGTATTTT.

The chain employs TRBV7-9 and TRBJ2-1, with D unresolved. Between the trimmed V and J ends, which lost 6 bases and 1 base, there was a span of 10 bases. Germline V lookup: CDR1 SEHNR, CDR2 FQNEAQ (reference sequence). The CDR3 is 14 amino acids. Here the CDR3 DNA reads TGTGCCAGCAGAGGATACAGTTCCTACAATGAGCAGTTCTTC. It is translated as CASRGYSSYNEQFF.

The genes are TRBV5-1 and TRBJ2-7, with TRBD1 matching over 8 bases. Trimming removed 4 bases from V and 0 bases from J; junction bases left unmatched: 9. Germline V CDR1 and CDR2: SGHRS, YFSETQ. The CDR3 is 16 amino acids. The CDR3 DNA sequence: TGCGCCAGCAGCCTCTACCGGGACAGGAGCTCCTACGAGCAGTACTTC. Protein product: CASSLYRDRSSYEQYF.

CDR3 bases: TGTGCCAGCAGCTTAGTAGTTCCCACCGGGGAGCTGTTTTTT. It yields the protein CASSLVVPTGELFF. The V call is TRBV11-2, the J call TRBJ2-2; no reliable D call. The V and J ends lost 1 base and 4 bases respectively, with 7 bases between them. The CDR3 contains 14 residues. Germline assignment: CDR1 SGHAT and CDR2 FQNNGV.

The chain uses TRBV6-5 and TRBJ2-5; TRBD1 is a possible D gene (6 bases). This CDR3 has 15 amino acids. Germline values: CDR1 MNHEY, CDR2 SVGAGI. Trimming left V 5 bases short and J 5 bases short, with 18 bases between. CDR3 coding DNA: TGTGCCAGCAGTCGTACCGGGACACTGGTTGAGACCCAGTACTTC. Translation: CASSRTGTLVETQYF.

This clone was seen just once. The V call is TRBV11-2, the J call TRBJ2-1; 10 bases agree with TRBD1. The V gene end was trimmed by 3 bases and the J gene end by 2 bases; junction bases not matched to a gene: 7. The CDR3 is made up of 17 amino acids. The germline V gene encodes CDR1 SGHAT and CDR2 FQNNGV. CDR3 in amino acids: CASSFGGTGATYNEQFF. In nucleotides, the CDR3 is TGTGCCAGCAGCTTTGGGGGGACAGGGGCGACCTACAATGAGCAGTTCTTC.

Points on this clone: Relative to the germline gene, one junction end is altered; a read error may explain this. This chain connects TRBV9 to TRBJ2-1; 8 bases map to TRBD2. The length of the CDR3 is 18 residues. Per germline, CDR1 SGDLS and CDR2 YYNGEE. The CDR3 sequence is CASSVAYQSGGAYNKQFF. In DNA form, the CDR3 reads TGTGCCAGCAGCGTAGCCTACCAAAGCGGGGGAGCCTACAATAAGCAGTTCTTC.

The V call is TRBV29-1, the J call TRBJ1-5, with D tentatively TRBD1 (5 bases). This CDR3 is 15 amino acids long. The V gene's germline CDR1 is SQVTM and CDR2 ANQGSEA. Trimming cost V 4 bases and J 2 bases, with 15 bases left between them. The chain's CDR3 is CSVAFGRAGNQPQHF. DNA for the CDR3: TGCAGCGTTGCGTTCGGCAGGGCGGGCAATCAGCCCCAGCATTTT.

The J gene is TRBJ2-7, the V gene TRBV6-5; 11 bases map to TRBD1. Germline-derived CDR1 and CDR2 are MNHEY and SVGAGI. Unmatched junction bases numbered 3, after V lost 3 bases and J lost 2 bases. The CDR3 contains 15 residues. The CDR3 nucleotides are TGTGCCAGCAGTTATCAGGGACAGGGGGCCTACGAGCAGTACTTC. This sequence encodes CASSYQGQGAYEQYF.

The V gene is TRBV20-1, the J gene TRBJ1-3; D uncertain. The CDR3 covers 11 residues. Germline lookup yields CDR1 DFQATT and CDR2 SNEGSKA (reference sequence). The V end lost 3 bases, the J end lost 9 bases, and 9 bases lay between the germline ends. This CDR3 is CSASYVSTIYF. The CDR3 nucleotides are TGCAGTGCTAGTTATGTGAGCACCATATATTTT.

In its sample, this clone was seen a few times. The chain carries TRBV13 and TRBJ1-6; D unclear. CDR1 and CDR2 (germline): PRHDT, FYEKMQ (reference sequence). The CDR3 is 12 residues long. The V end was cut by 0 bases, the J end by 9 bases, with 3 bases between. CDR3 bases: TGTGCCAGCAGCTTAGGGAGTTCACCCCTCCACTTT. Amino acid sequence: CASSLGSSPLHF.

V usage is TRBV4-1 and J usage is TRBJ1-6; D is perhaps TRBD1 (5 bases). The germline CDR1 and CDR2 sequences are MGHRA and YSYEKL. Trimming left V 4 bases short and J 5 bases short, with 15 bases between. The CDR3 has 16 residues. The CDR3 loop is CASSPLGGLDNSPLHF. The CDR3 nucleotides are TGCGCCAGCAGCCCTTTGGGGGGGTTAGATAATTCACCCCTCCACTTT.

The chain uses TRBV6-5 and TRBJ2-5; 9 nucleotides line up with TRBD2. Per the germline V gene, CDR1 is MNHEY and CDR2 is SVGAGI. CDR3 length equals 16 residues. Trimming cost V 2 bases and J 0 bases; bases outside gene matches: 4. CDR3 nucleotides: TGTGCCAGCAGTTACGCTAGCGGGGCAAACCAAGAGACCCAGTACTTC. Protein product: CASSYASGANQETQYF.